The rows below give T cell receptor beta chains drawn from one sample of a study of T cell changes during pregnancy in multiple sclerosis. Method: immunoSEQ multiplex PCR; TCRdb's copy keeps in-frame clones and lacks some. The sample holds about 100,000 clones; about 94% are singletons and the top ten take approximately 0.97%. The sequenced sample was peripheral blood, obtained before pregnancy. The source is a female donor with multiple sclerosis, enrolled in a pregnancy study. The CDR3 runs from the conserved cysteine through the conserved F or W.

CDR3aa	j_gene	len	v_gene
CASSLVAVPDYGYTF	TRBJ1-2	15	TRBV11-2
CASSRDNQETQYF	TRBJ2-5	13	TRBV2
CTSSQVAPGVGTAYNEQFF	TRBJ2-1	19	TRBV1
CASSIVPGGYEQYF	TRBJ2-7	14	TRBV19
CASSPRGTSGRASSYEQYF	TRBJ2-7	19	TRBV4-2
CSGKTSGNYNEQFF	TRBJ2-1	14	TRBV29-1
CASSLAAGANVLTF	TRBJ2-6	14	TRBV7-9
CASSLGVTYTDTQYF	TRBJ2-3	15	TRBV7-9
CASKKTGSYEQYF	TRBJ2-7	13	TRBV27
CASSLGSQGNQPQHF	TRBJ1-5	15	TRBV27
CASSFAQGWNGYTF	TRBJ1-2	14	TRBV27
CASSIFGGGRDTQYF	TRBJ2-3	15	TRBV19
CASSLKGGTSGNTIYF	TRBJ1-3	16	TRBV5-8
CASRERTSGGLRQYF	TRBJ2-7	15	TRBV28
CASSLTGQGFIEQYF	TRBJ2-7	15	TRBV7-9
CSVEGIGEQYF	TRBJ2-7	11	TRBV29-1
CACASGDRLAKNIQYF	TRBJ2-4	16	TRBV30
CAIPTSGGYNEQFF	TRBJ2-1	14	TRBV7-9
CASSTLGGGHQPQHF	TRBJ1-5	15	TRBV21-1